This is a list of T cell receptor beta chains from one sample in a study of cytomegalovirus exposure and HLA in healthy donors. TCRdb keeps only in-frame clones here, not all; method: immunoSEQ multiplex PCR. The sample has roughly 230,000 clones, roughly 87% seen once. Material for sequencing was PBMCs. The receptors come from a woman aged 30 to 39 in good health and CMV-seronegative. Both conserved end residues are part of each CDR3. A D gene is named only where the DNA matches it firmly. Size is stated for part of the rows, as once, few or many counts, or as a class when the clone is expanded.

j_call d_call clone_size v_call cdr3_aa cdr3_nt
TRBJ1-4 . . TRBV2 CASSELLAGEKLFF TGTGCCAGCAGTGAACTGCTTGCTGGTGAAAAACTGTTTTTT
TRBJ2-7 TRBD1 . TRBV29-1 CSVRGTGYYEQYF TGCAGCGTCCGTGGGACAGGATACTACGAGCAGTACTTC
TRBJ2-1 . . TRBV5-1 CASSFDLSSYNEQFF TGCGCCAGCAGCTTTGACCTAAGCTCCTACAATGAGCAGTTCTTC
TRBJ1-2 . few TRBV4-3 CASSQDEGVPGGYTF TGCGCCAGCAGCCAAGATGAAGGAGTTCCCGGAGGCTACACCTTC
TRBJ1-1 . few TRBV9 CASSVQMNTEAFF TGTGCCAGCAGCGTACAGATGAACACTGAAGCTTTCTTT
TRBJ2-7 TRBD2 once TRBV19 CASSARTSGRTYEQYF TGTGCCAGTAGTGCACGCACTAGCGGGAGGACTTACGAGCAGTACTTC
TRBJ2-7 TRBD2 . TRBV19 CASSRDLAGGTYEQYF TGTGCCAGTAGTAGGGACCTAGCGGGAGGGACCTACGAGCAGTACTTC
TRBJ1-1 TRBD1 . TRBV7-9 CASSFLRQGHTEAFF TGTGCCAGCAGCTTTCTAAGACAGGGCCACACTGAAGCTTTCTTT
TRBJ2-7 TRBD1 . TRBV15 CATSKTGGPTYEQYF TGTGCCACCAGCAAGACAGGGGGCCCCACCTACGAGCAGTACTTC
TRBJ2-1 TRBD2 . TRBV9 CASSSSGLAANEQFF TGTGCCAGCAGCTCCTCGGGACTAGCGGCCAATGAGCAGTTCTTC
TRBJ1-1 TRBD1 . TRBV5-1 CASSSGQLNTEAFF TGCGCCAGCAGCTCGGGACAGCTGAACACTGAAGCTTTCTTT
TRBJ2-7 . . TRBV5-5 CASSLGGAQQYF TGTGCCAGCAGCTTGGGGGGGGCCCAACAGTACTTC
TRBJ2-2 . . TRBV4-3 CASSQEGGWSGELFF TGCGCCAGCAGCCAAGAGGGGGGTTGGTCCGGGGAGCTGTTTTTT
TRBJ2-7 . . TRBV5-1 CASSLDTSYEQYF TGCGCCAGCAGCTTGGATACCTCCTACGAGCAGTACTTC
TRBJ2-4 TRBD1 once TRBV25-1 CASSERQGNIQYF TGTGCCAGCAGTGAGAGACAGGGAAACATTCAGTACTTC
TRBJ1-5 . . TRBV27 CASSLTAGDARPQHF TGTGCCAGCAGTTTGACGGCAGGGGACGCAAGGCCCCAGCATTTT
TRBJ2-1 TRBD2 once TRBV5-6 CASSLEREAISYNEQFF TGTGCCAGCAGCTTAGAGCGGGAGGCCATCTCCTACAATGAGCAGTTCTTC
TRBJ2-1 TRBD1 . TRBV9 CASSVGMGQGWNEQFF TGTGCCAGCAGCGTAGGAATGGGACAGGGATGGAATGAGCAGTTCTTC
TRBJ2-7 . once TRBV7-6 CASSPTIPPSSYEQYF TGTGCCAGCAGCCCGACTATTCCCCCCTCCTCCTACGAGCAGTACTTC
TRBJ2-5 . . TRBV6-5 CASSYSKRTGKETQYF TGTGCCAGCAGTTACTCGAAGCGTACTGGAAAAGAGACCCAGTACTTC
TRBJ1-2 . . TRBV4-1 CASSQYPDEAGANYGYTF TGCGCCAGCAGCCAATATCCGGATGAAGCCGGAGCTAACTATGGCTACACCTTC
TRBJ1-5 . . TRBV7-2 CASSLGWTDNQPQHF TGTGCCAGCAGCTTAGGATGGACGGACAATCAGCCCCAGCATTTT
TRBJ1-4 TRBD1 . TRBV11-3 CASSFGQVSNEKLFF TGTGCCAGCAGCTTTGGACAGGTTTCTAATGAAAAACTGTTTTTT
TRBJ1-2 . . TRBV9 CASSVSGVAYGYTF TGTGCCAGCAGCGTTTCAGGGGTGGCTTATGGCTACACCTTC
TRBJ2-7 TRBD1 . TRBV29-1 CSVGTGSYEQYF TGCAGCGTAGGGACAGGATCCTACGAGCAGTACTTC
TRBJ2-7 TRBD2 . TRBV4-2 CASSPSSGSGSTYEQYF TGTGCCAGCAGCCCTAGCTCCGGGAGCGGGAGTACCTACGAGCAGTACTTC
TRBJ1-2 . once TRBV6-5 CASSYTPQLGGGYTF TGTGCCAGCAGTTACACCCCTCAACTCGGGGGCGGCTACACCTTC
TRBJ1-4 . . TRBV27 CASSPISRRDGHEKLFF TGTGCCAGCAGTCCCATAAGCCGCCGCGATGGACATGAAAAACTGTTTTTT
TRBJ2-1 TRBD2 . TRBV29-1 CSGGGRDYINEQFF TGCAGCGGGGGAGGGCGGGACTACATCAATGAGCAGTTCTTC
TRBJ2-7 . once TRBV7-2 CASSLRARQTNDEQYF TGTGCCAGCAGCTTAAGGGCTAGACAGACCAACGACGAGCAGTACTTC
TRBJ2-2 TRBD2 . TRBV7-3 CASSRTSGPANTGELFF TGTGCCAGCAGCCGGACTAGCGGACCTGCGAACACCGGGGAGCTGTTTTTT
TRBJ2-1 . . TRBV11-2 CASSLTWSSYNEQFF TGTGCCAGCAGCTTAACGTGGAGCTCCTACAATGAGCAGTTCTTC
TRBJ2-3 TRBD2 . TRBV7-8 CASSLVASGLTDTQYF TGTGCCAGCAGCTTAGTGGCTAGCGGACTCACAGATACGCAGTATTTT
TRBJ1-5 . . TRBV6-1 CASSDTWAQHF TGTGCCAGCAGTGACACATGGGCCCAGCATTTT
TRBJ2-7 TRBD1 . TRBV5-1 CASSPPQSPLFPGQGITYEQYF TGCGCCAGCAGCCCCCCCCAGAGCCCCTTATTCCCCGGACAGGGTATCACCTACGAGCAGTACTTC
TRBJ2-7 . . TRBV19 CASSIDYDEQYF TGTGCCAGTAGTATAGATTACGACGAGCAGTACTTC
TRBJ2-7 TRBD2 . TRBV6-1 CASSEGPSGSGVYEQYF TGTGCCAGCAGTGAAGGGCCTAGCGGGAGCGGGGTTTACGAGCAGTACTTC
TRBJ2-2 TRBD2 once TRBV29-1 CSVELAGGPFSNTGELFF TGCAGCGTTGAACTGGCGGGAGGGCCTTTTTCGAACACCGGGGAGCTGTTTTTT
TRBJ2-3 TRBD2 . TRBV29-1 CSVADGGRWPQSSTDTQYF TGCAGCGTTGCAGACGGCGGGAGATGGCCCCAATCTAGCACAGATACGCAGTATTTT
TRBJ2-7 . . TRBV28 CASSLWGSGTRDSYEQYF TGTGCCAGCAGTTTATGGGGCTCCGGGACTCGGGACTCCTACGAGCAGTACTTC
TRBJ2-1 . . TRBV25-1 CASSDGGGLIYNEQFF TGTGCCAGCAGTGATGGAGGCGGCCTCATATACAATGAGCAGTTCTTC
TRBJ1-4 TRBD1 . TRBV4-2 CASSQDPIRGTGGEKLFF TGTGCCAGCAGCCAAGATCCTATCCGCGGGACAGGGGGTGAAAAACTGTTTTTT
TRBJ2-2 TRBD1 once TRBV15 CATSRTPGQGASIDTGELFF TGTGCCACCAGCAGAACACCGGGACAGGGGGCGTCGATCGACACCGGGGAGCTGTTTTTT
TRBJ1-2 . . TRBV15 CATSSRDLGYTF TGTGCCACCAGCAGCCGGGATCTGGGCTACACCTTC
TRBJ2-3 . . TRBV7-3 CASSLVTTDTQYF TGTGCCAGCAGCTTGGTCACCACAGATACGCAGTATTTT
TRBJ2-2 TRBD1 . TRBV2 CASSRTGYTGELFF TGTGCCAGCAGCCGGACAGGGTACACCGGGGAGCTGTTTTTT
TRBJ1-5 . . TRBV4-1 CASSQDRGWGNQPQHF TGCGCCAGCAGCCAAGATAGGGGTTGGGGCAATCAGCCCCAGCATTTT
TRBJ2-2 TRBD2 . TRBV7-2 CASSFGGRINGELFF TGTGCCAGCAGCTTTGGCGGGAGAATTAACGGGGAGCTGTTTTTT
TRBJ2-7 TRBD1 . TRBV7-3 CASSLTAGGQFYEQYF TGTGCCAGCAGCTTAACGGCAGGGGGCCAATTCTACGAGCAGTACTTC
TRBJ2-7 . . TRBV13 CASSEGVSSYEQYF TGTGCCAGCAGCGAAGGAGTGAGCTCCTACGAGCAGTACTTC
TRBJ1-1 . . TRBV5-1 CASNARGVTSGTEAFF TGCGCCAGCAACGCCCGGGGGGTCACCTCGGGCACTGAAGCTTTCTTT
TRBJ2-2 . . TRBV4-1 CASSQEPGAPGELFF TGCGCCAGCAGCCAAGAGCCGGGGGCGCCCGGGGAGCTGTTTTTT
TRBJ2-3 TRBD2 . TRBV5-1 CASSYPGGRDPDTQYF TGCGCCAGCAGCTATCCTGGCGGGAGGGACCCAGATACGCAGTATTTT
TRBJ2-3 TRBD2 . TRBV7-3 CASSLGGALADTQYF TGTGCCAGCAGCTTGGGAGGGGCCTTAGCAGATACGCAGTATTTT
TRBJ2-7 TRBD1 . TRBV2 CASTGTGVSYEQYF TGTGCCAGCACTGGGACAGGGGTGAGCTACGAGCAGTACTTC
TRBJ2-1 TRBD2 . TRBV7-8 CASRIGTSGSREQFF TGTGCCAGCAGAATCGGGACTAGCGGGAGCCGAGAGCAGTTCTTC